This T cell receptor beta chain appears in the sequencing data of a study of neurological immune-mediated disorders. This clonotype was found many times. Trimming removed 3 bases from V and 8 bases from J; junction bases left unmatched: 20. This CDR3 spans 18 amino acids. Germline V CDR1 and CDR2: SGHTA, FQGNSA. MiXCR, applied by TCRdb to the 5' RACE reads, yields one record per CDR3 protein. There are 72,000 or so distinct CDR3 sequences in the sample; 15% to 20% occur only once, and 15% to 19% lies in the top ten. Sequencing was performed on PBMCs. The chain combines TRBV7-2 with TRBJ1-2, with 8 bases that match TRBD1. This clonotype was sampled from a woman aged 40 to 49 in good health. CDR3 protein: CASSFRKGTGAARGGYTF. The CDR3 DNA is TGTGCCAGCAGCTTCCGGAAAGGGACAGGCGCTGCAAGGGGGGGCTACACCTTC.